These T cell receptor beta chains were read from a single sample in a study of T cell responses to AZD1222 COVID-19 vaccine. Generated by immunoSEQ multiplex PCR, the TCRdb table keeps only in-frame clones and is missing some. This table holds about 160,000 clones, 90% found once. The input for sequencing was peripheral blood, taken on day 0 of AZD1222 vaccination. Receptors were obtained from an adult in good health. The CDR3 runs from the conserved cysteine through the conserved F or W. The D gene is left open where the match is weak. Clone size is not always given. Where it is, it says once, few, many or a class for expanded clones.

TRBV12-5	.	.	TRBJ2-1	TGTGCTAGTGGCCTCGGGACCGCTGAGCAGTTCTTC	CASGLGTAEQFF
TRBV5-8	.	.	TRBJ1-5	TGTGCCAGCAGTTCCGGACGGGCGACATATAGCAATCAGCCCCAGCATTTT	CASSSGRATYSNQPQHF
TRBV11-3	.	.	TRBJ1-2	TGTGCCAGCAGCCCAGGTCGTGGGCAGACCTATGGCTACACCTTC	CASSPGRGQTYGYTF
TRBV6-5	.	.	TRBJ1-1	TGTGCCAGCAGTTACACCAGGGGAACTGAAGCTTTCTTT	CASSYTRGTEAFF
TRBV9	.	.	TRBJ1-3	TGTGCCAGCAGCGGACAGGCCATCTACGGAAACACCATATATTTT	CASSGQAIYGNTIYF
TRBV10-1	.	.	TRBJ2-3	TGCGCCAGCAGTGAGACAGAGACAGACACAGATACGCAGTATTTT	CASSETETDTDTQYF
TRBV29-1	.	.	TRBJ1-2	TGCAGCGCAAGGGGGGACCGGGATTCCTATGGCTACACCTTC	CSARGDRDSYGYTF
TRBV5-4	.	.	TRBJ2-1	TGTGCCAGCAGCGACCGGGTCAAAGCCTACAATGAGCAGTTCTTC	CASSDRVKAYNEQFF
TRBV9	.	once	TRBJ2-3	TGTGCCAGCAGCGGGCGTACCCGGGGGCGCACAGATACGCAGTATTTT	CASSGRTRGRTDTQYF
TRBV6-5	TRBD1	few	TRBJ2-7	TGTGCCAGCAGCACGGACAGAGGGGGCCACGAGCAGTACTTC	CASSTDRGGHEQYF
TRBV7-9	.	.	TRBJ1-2	TGTGCCAGCAGCGCCTATTACAGGGCAGGGGACGGCTACACCTTC	CASSAYYRAGDGYTF
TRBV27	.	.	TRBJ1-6	TGTGCCAGCAGTTACCCCGGATCACCCCTCCACTTT	CASSYPGSPLHF
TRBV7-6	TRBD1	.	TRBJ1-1	TGTGCCAGCAGACCGGGACAGGCGAACACTGAAGCTTTCTTT	CASRPGQANTEAFF
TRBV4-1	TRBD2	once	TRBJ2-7	TGCGCCAGCAGCCCCGGACTAGCGGGGCCCTGGGGGCAGTACTTC	CASSPGLAGPWGQYF
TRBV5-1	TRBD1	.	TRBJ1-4	TGCGCCAGCAGCAATCCCCCGGGACAGCTTAATGAAAAACTGTTTTTT	CASSNPPGQLNEKLFF
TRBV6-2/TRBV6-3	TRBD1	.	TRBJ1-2	TGTGCCAGCAGCCCGACAGGGGACTATGGCTACACCTTC	CASSPTGDYGYTF
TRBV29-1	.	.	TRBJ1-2	TGCAGCGTTGAAGACGGGAACTATGGCTACACCTTC	CSVEDGNYGYTF
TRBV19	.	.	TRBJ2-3	TGTGCCAGTAGTATCGAGTATACGCAGTATTTT	CASSIEYTQYF
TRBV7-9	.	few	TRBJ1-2	TGTGCCAGCAGCTTGAGTGAAGCTGTCGGCTACACCTTC	CASSLSEAVGYTF
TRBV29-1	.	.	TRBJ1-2	TGCAGCGTTGATATGACCAAAGGACTTACACTTCGTAACTATGGCTACACCTTC	CSVDMTKGLTLRNYGYTF
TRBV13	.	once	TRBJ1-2	TGTGCCAGCAGCCAAACGGGCCCCTATGGCTACACCTTC	CASSQTGPYGYTF
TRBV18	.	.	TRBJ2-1	TGTGCCAGCTCAGTTCTGGCCGGCGGGCACCACAATGAGCAGTTCTTC	CASSVLAGGHHNEQFF
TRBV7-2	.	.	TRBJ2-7	TGTGCCAGCAGCTTAAACGGGGGCCGCTCCTACGAGCAGTACTTC	CASSLNGGRSYEQYF